What follows are 11 T cell receptor beta chains derived from one specimen sequenced in a study of cytomegalovirus exposure and HLA in healthy donors (dated by TCRdb to about 2017). The library was obtained by the immunoSEQ multiplex PCR assay. In its TCRdb copy, this immuneACCESS table keeps in-frame sequences only and misses some clones. Where compared with another copy, unresolved V genes explain less than half of these, and the others have no known cause. This sample is represented by 150,000 to 200,000 clones; around 84% of them were singletons. Of the sample, about a sixth is held by the ten largest clones. Material for sequencing was PBMCs. These receptors all come from a man aged 18 to 30 in good health and CMV-seropositive.

The chain is built from TRBV6-1 and TRBJ2-5; TRBD1 agrees at 7 bases. The CDR3 length is 15 residues. Trimming at V came to 2 bases and at J to 5 bases, leaving 8 bases not matched to a gene. CDR1 MNHNS and CDR2 SASEGT come from the germline V gene. The CDR3 sequence: CASSELPGQRETQYF. CDR3 nucleotide sequence: TGTGCCAGCAGTGAATTACCGGGACAGCGGGAGACCCAGTACTTC.

The chain is built from TRBV6-5 and TRBJ2-2, with D possibly TRBD1 on 5 matching bases. In germline, CDR1 is MNHEY, CDR2 SVGAGI. Trimming removed 6 bases from V and 5 bases from J, with 13 bases in between. This CDR3 is built from 14 residues. CDR3 region: CASSLLQETGELFF. CDR3 in DNA: TGTGCCAGCAGCCTTCTACAGGAGACCGGGGAGCTGTTTTTT.

The rearrangement links TRBV19 to TRBJ1-2, with no clear D. Germline assignment: CDR1 LNHDA and CDR2 SQIVND (reference sequence). CDR3 length: 17 amino acids. V was cut by 3 bases and J by 4 bases, with 21 bases left in between. The CDR3 nucleotides are TGTGCCAGTAGTATGGGCTCGTGGAGGCCCGGGTTCTATGGCTACACCTTC. This encodes CASSMGSWRPGFYGYTF. Drawing the rest from reference TRBV19 and TRBJ1-2, the complete variable domain is DGGITQSPKYLFRKEGQNVTLSCEQNLNHDAMYWYRQDPGQGLRLIYYSQIVNDFQKGDIAEGYSVSREKKESFPLTVTSAQKNPTAFYLCASSMGSWRPGFYGYTFGSGTRLTVV.

This clone was counted between two and nine times. A read error may produce the germline difference seen at one junction end. The chain is built from TRBV7-9 and TRBJ2-2; 7 positions match TRBD1. The CDR3 is made up of 11 amino acids. CDR1 and CDR2 (germline): SEHNR, FQNEAQ (reference sequence). In DNA form, the CDR3 reads TGTGCCAGCAGCCTCCAGGGGGTGCTGTTTTTT. Translated: CASSLQGVLFF.

V and J are TRBV5-8 and TRBJ1-3; 7 bases are a match to TRBD1. V lost 4 bases and J lost 2; bases outside the gene matches: 3. The CDR3 has 14 residues. Germline V gene lookup returns CDR1 SGHTS and CDR2 YDEGEE. The CDR3 region is CASSRQGTGNTIYF. The CDR3 DNA sequence: TGTGCCAGCAGCCGACAGGGAACTGGAAACACCATATATTTT.

This clone occurred once. The gene calls are TRBV11-2 and TRBJ2-3; 7 positions match TRBD2. The trim removed 0 bases at V and 4 bases at J, leaving 1 base unmatched. Germline V gene lookup returns CDR1 SGHAT and CDR2 FQNNGV. This CDR3 is built from 14 residues. This CDR3 reads CASSLEGGADTQYF. The CDR3 nucleotides are TGTGCCAGCAGCTTAGAGGGAGGGGCAGATACGCAGTATTTT.

The V gene is TRBV4-2, the J gene TRBJ2-5; perhaps TRBD2 as D (6 bases). This CDR3 contains 15 residues. Trimming left V 1 base short and J 5 bases short, with 14 bases between. Germline V lookup: CDR1 LGHNA, CDR2 YNFKEQ. The CDR3 spells CASSQGWTKGETQYF. As DNA, the CDR3 is TGTGCCAGCAGCCAAGGGTGGACTAAGGGCGAGACCCAGTACTTC.

This clone was seen more than once but under ten times. The sample has other DNA sequences that encode this CDR3 too. Here the CDR3 DNA reads TGCAGCGCCCGACTAGGGGATGGCTACACCTTC. It translates to CSARLGDGYTF. The chain couples TRBV29-1 to TRBJ1-2, with D possibly being TRBD1 (5 bases). CDR1 is SQVTM, CDR2 ANQGSEA, per germline. This CDR3 spans 11 amino acids. Trimming cost V 7 bases and J 6 bases, with 12 bases left between them.

The rearrangement joins TRBV27 to TRBJ2-5; 9 bases map to TRBD2. The trim removed 6 bases at V and 5 bases at J, leaving 4 bases unmatched. The germline V gene has CDR1 MNHEY and CDR2 SMNVEV (reference sequence). The CDR3 contains 13 residues. Written as DNA, the CDR3 is TGTGCCAGCAGAATAGCGGGAGCCGAGACCCAGTACTTC. Translating it yields CASRIAGAETQYF.

The rearrangement uses TRBV2 and TRBJ2-3; 8 nucleotides agree with TRBD1. V dropped 3 bases and J dropped 5; count of bases not matched to a gene: 7. The CDR3 covers 15 residues. Germline loops: CDR1 SNHLY, CDR2 FYNNEI. Here the CDR3 reads CASSERQGARDTQYF. The CDR3 DNA is TGTGCCAGCAGTGAGAGGCAGGGGGCGAGAGATACGCAGTATTTT.

The chain recombines TRBV6-6 with TRBJ2-7; 12 bases map to TRBD2. Germline loops: CDR1 MNHNY, CDR2 SVGAGI (reference sequence). J lost 3 bases, V lost 2 bases, and 2 bases had no gene match. The CDR3 consists of 15 residues. The DNA for the CDR3 is TGTGCCAGCAGTTACCAGGGACTAGCGGGCTACGAGCAGTACTTC. Translated, it gives CASSYQGLAGYEQYF.